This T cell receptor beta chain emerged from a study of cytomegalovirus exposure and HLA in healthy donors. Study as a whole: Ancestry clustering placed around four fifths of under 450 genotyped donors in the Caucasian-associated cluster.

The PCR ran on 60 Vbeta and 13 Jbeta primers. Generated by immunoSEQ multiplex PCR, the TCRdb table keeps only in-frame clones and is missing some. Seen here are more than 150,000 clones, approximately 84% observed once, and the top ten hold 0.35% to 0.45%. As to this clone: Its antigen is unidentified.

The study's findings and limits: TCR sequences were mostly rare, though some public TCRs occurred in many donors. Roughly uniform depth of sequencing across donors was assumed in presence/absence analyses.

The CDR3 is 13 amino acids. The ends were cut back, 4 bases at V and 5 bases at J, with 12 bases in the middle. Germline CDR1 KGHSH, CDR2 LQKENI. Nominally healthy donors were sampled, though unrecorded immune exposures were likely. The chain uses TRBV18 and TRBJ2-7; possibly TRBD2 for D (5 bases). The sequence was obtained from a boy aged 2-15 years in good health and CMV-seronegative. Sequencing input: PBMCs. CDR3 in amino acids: CASSRQGGDEQYF. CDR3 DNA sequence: TGTGCCAGCTCACGACAAGGAGGCGACGAGCAGTACTTC. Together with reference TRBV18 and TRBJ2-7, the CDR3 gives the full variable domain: NAGVMQNPRHLVRRRGQEARLRCSPMKGHSHVYWYRQLPEEGLKFMVYLQKENIIDESGMPKERFSAEFPKEGPSILRIQQVVRGDSAAYFCASSRQGGDEQYFGPGTRLTVT.